Presented here are 19 T cell receptor beta chains from one specimen sequenced in a study of PD-L1 blockade in urothelial cancer. The repertoire was sequenced with immunoSEQ multiplex PCR; TCRdb's copy has only in-frame clones and lacks some. Of around 26,000 clones listed, around nine tenths were seen once; the top ten hold roughly 30%. The sample was PBMCs, taken around atezolizumab (anti-PD-L1) treatment. Every receptor here comes from a man aged 55 to 70 with urothelial cancer.

The chain employs TRBV5-1 and TRBJ2-5; no definite D call. In germline, CDR1 is SGHRS, CDR2 YFSETQ. The CDR3 has 15 residues. V lost 1 base to trimming and J lost 0 bases, with 10 bases between them. The CDR3 DNA reads TGCGCCAGCAGCTTGAGCGCTCTCGACCAAGAGACCCAGTACTTC. As protein: CASSLSALDQETQYF.

The chain combines TRBV7-6 with TRBJ1-4, with TRBD1 matching 8 bases. Trimming took 5 bases from V and 7 from J; bases not matched to a gene: 9. CDR3 size: 15 residues. The germline gives CDR1 SGHVS, CDR2 FNYEAQ. The CDR3: CASSKPGTGFEKLFF. CDR3 DNA sequence: TGTGCCAGCAGCAAACCCGGGACAGGTTTTGAAAAACTGTTTTTT.

The chain links TRBV5-5 to TRBJ1-2; tentative D call: TRBD1 (6 bases). There are 16 residues in the CDR3. The ends were cut back, 1 base at V and 7 bases at J, with 20 bases in the middle. The germline CDR1 and CDR2 sequences are SGHKS and YYEKEE (reference sequence). In nucleotides, the CDR3 is TGTGCCAGCAGCTTGAGTGTCATCCAGGGGCGATCTGGCTACACCTTC. This encodes CASSLSVIQGRSGYTF.

V gene TRBV9 combines with J gene TRBJ1-2; 8 bases match TRBD1. The V gene's germline CDR1 is SGDLS and CDR2 YYNGEE. The CDR3 contains 14 residues. Losses at the gene ends were 4 bases for V and 9 bases for J; bases not matched to a gene: 11. The CDR3 DNA sequence: TGTGCCAGCAGCAAACCGACAGGGGTCGGTCGCTACACCTTC. The encoded protein is CASSKPTGVGRYTF.

The CDR3 DNA follows: TGTGCCAGTAGTCAACAGTCTGGCGCCGGGGAGCTGTTTTTT. It is translated as CASSQQSGAGELFF. This rearrangement joins TRBV19 to TRBJ2-2; D call uncertain. Germline lookup yields CDR1 LNHDA and CDR2 SQIVND (reference sequence). The CDR3 is made up of 14 amino acids. Trimming left V 5 bases short and J 6 bases short, with 13 bases between.

This chain uses TRBV6-5 with TRBJ1-5; 7 positions agree with TRBD1. Germline loops: CDR1 MNHEY, CDR2 SVGAGI. This CDR3 spans 14 amino acids. The V segment lost 6 bases and the J segment 5 bases; nucleotides outside the gene matches: 7. The CDR3 sequence is CASREQGPYQPQHF. CDR3 sequence (DNA): TGTGCCAGCAGGGAACAGGGGCCCTATCAGCCCCAGCATTTT.

CDR3 sequence: CASSPENRETTEAFF. In DNA form, the CDR3 reads TGTGCCAGCTCACCAGAGAACAGGGAGACCACTGAAGCTTTCTTT. This chain joins TRBV18 and TRBJ1-1; D possibly corresponds to TRBD1 (6 bases). The CDR3 consists of 15 residues. The V gene lost 2 bases and the J gene lost 4 bases, with 14 bases spanning the gap. Germline V gives CDR1 KGHSH, CDR2 LQKENI.

The V call is TRBV5-6, the J call TRBJ2-1; TRBD1 agrees at 9 bases. The CDR3 runs 15 residues. The V and J ends lost 0 bases and 6 bases, in that order; junction bases with no gene match: 4. Germline CDR1 is SGHDT and CDR2 is YYEEEE. The CDR3 sequence is CASSLGTGAPNEQFF. DNA of the CDR3: TGTGCCAGCAGCTTGGGGACAGGGGCCCCCAATGAGCAGTTCTTC.

This clone was seen a few times. The gene calls are TRBV5-1 and TRBJ1-3; 7 bases agree with TRBD1. The trim removed 7 bases at V and 4 bases at J, leaving 8 bases unmatched. This CDR3 has 14 amino acids. Germline assignment: CDR1 SGHRS and CDR2 YFSETQ. The CDR3 loop reads CASSGRGDGNTIYF. The CDR3, as DNA: TGCGCCAGCTCTGGCAGGGGGGACGGAAACACCATATATTTT.

The chain joins TRBV6-5 to TRBJ1-1, with no clear D. The ends were cut back, 7 bases at V and 3 bases at J, with 6 bases in the middle. Germline CDR1 reads MNHEY; CDR2 reads SVGAGI. CDR3 size: 11 residues. DNA for the CDR3: TGTGCCAGCATCGGTTACACTGAAGCTTTCTTT. This encodes CASIGYTEAFF.

Details on this clone: A far more abundant clone sits one base away, making this likely a read error. The sample holds other DNA sequences that translate to the same CDR3. The chain is built from TRBV7-9 and TRBJ2-7; 7 positions agree with TRBD1. Germline V gene data show CDR1 as SEHNR and CDR2 as FQNEAQ (reference sequence). The CDR3 runs 13 residues. The CDR3 region is CASSQRTGREQYF. The CDR3 DNA sequence: TGCGCCAGCAGCCAACGGACAGGCCGCGAGCAGTACTTC.

The chain is built from TRBV15 and TRBJ2-1, with 12 bases that match TRBD2. The CDR3 is 19 amino acids. Germline trimming cut 3 bases from V and 1 base from J; bases unmatched to any gene: 10. Germline V gene sequence: CDR1 LNHNV, CDR2 YYDKDF (reference sequence). CDR3: CATSSPGLAGLYSYNEQFF. The CDR3 nucleotides read TGTGCCACCAGCAGTCCGGGACTAGCGGGTCTTTATTCCTACAATGAGCAGTTCTTC. The variable domain in full, with the rest retrieved from reference TRBV15 and TRBJ2-1, is DAMVIQNPRYQVTQFGKPVTLSCSQTLNHNVMYWYQQKSSQAPKLLFHYYDKDFNNEADTPDNFQSRRPNTSFCFLDIRSPGLGDTAMYLCATSSPGLAGLYSYNEQFFGPGTRLTVL.

The rearrangement uses TRBV9 and TRBJ1-6; D gene uncertain. Germline lookup yields CDR1 SGDLS and CDR2 YYNGEE. The CDR3 sequence is 14 residues long. V lost 4 bases to trimming and J lost 8 bases, with 13 bases between them. The CDR3 coding sequence is TGTGCCAGCAGCCAAACTACGAGGTATTCACCCCTCCACTTT. Translation gives CASSQTTRYSPLHF.

The J gene is TRBJ2-1, the V gene TRBV11-3; 12 nucleotides line up with TRBD2. The V and J ends lost 3 bases and 4 bases, in that order; junction bases with no gene match: 4. CDR3 size: 16 residues. Germline V CDR1 and CDR2: SGHNT, YENEEA. CDR3 nucleotide sequence: TGTGCCAGCAGCTTGCGGACTAGCGGGACTTACAATGAGCAGTTCTTC. It yields the protein CASSLRTSGTYNEQFF.

CDR3 nucleotide sequence: TGTGCCAGCAGCGAACTACAGGGATTCTATGGCTACACCTTC. Translated: CASSELQGFYGYTF. The chain links TRBV5-4 to TRBJ1-2; TRBD1 is a possible D gene (6 bases). Trimming pared 4 bases from V and 4 bases from J, leaving 14 bases between. The CDR3 runs to 14 residues. In germline, CDR1 is SGHNT, CDR2 YYREEE (reference sequence).

In regard to this clone: The CDR3 carries no conserved terminal phenylalanine or tryptophan, so it likely arises from a read error. This sequence joins TRBV6-1 and TRBJ2-7, with 11 nucleotides matching TRBD1. Trimming removed 7 bases from V and 3 bases from J; junction bases left unmatched: 8. Germline assignment: CDR1 MNHNS and CDR2 SASEGT. The CDR3 spans 15 residues. In DNA, the CDR3 is TGTGCCAGCAACAGAGGGACAGGGGGATTCTACGAGCAGTACTAC. Protein sequence: CASNRGTGGFYEQYY.

This clone showed up just a few times. V and J are TRBV6-1 and TRBJ2-7; TRBD1 matches 7 bases. V shed 8 bases and J 2 bases; nucleotides not matched to a gene: 9. The CDR3 sequence is 14 residues long. The germline V gene has CDR1 MNHNS and CDR2 SASEGT. The CDR3 DNA sequence: TGTGCCAGCTGGACGGGACAGACCACCTACGAGCAGTACTTC. Its protein product is CASWTGQTTYEQYF.

The V call is TRBV11-2, the J call TRBJ2-7, with no clear D. CDR1 is SGHAT and CDR2 is FQNNGV in the germline V gene. The CDR3 is 14 amino acids. Trimming removed 5 bases at V and 2 bases at J, with 13 bases between. The CDR3 reads CASSLQTPPYEQYF. Written as DNA, the CDR3 is TGTGCCAGCAGCCTACAGACACCGCCCTACGAGCAGTACTTC.

The chain uses TRBV2 and TRBJ2-3; D is possibly TRBD2 (7 bases). V lost 3 bases to trimming and J lost 2 bases, with 12 bases between them. Germline V lookup: CDR1 SNHLY, CDR2 FYNNEI. The CDR3 covers 15 residues. CDR3 amino acids: CASSDEGGPTDTQYF. For the CDR3, the DNA is TGTGCCAGCAGTGACGAGGGGGGGCCCACAGATACGCAGTATTTT. The entire variable domain, with the rest obtained from reference TRBV2 and TRBJ2-3, is as follows: EPEVTQTPSHQVTQMGQEVILRCVPISNHLYFYWYRQILGQKVEFLVSFYNNEISEKSEIFDDQFSVERPDGSNFTLKIRSTKLEDSAMYFCASSDEGGPTDTQYFGPGTRLTVL.